The 23 T cell receptor beta chains below all came from one sample that was sequenced in a study of blood T cell repertoires in COVID-19. Sequenced by immunoSEQ multiplex PCR; TCRdb stores in-frame clones only, minus some. Of hundreds of thousands of clones in the sample, about 88% are singletons; the top ten hold 2% to 2.5%. The material sequenced was peripheral blood. These receptors were taken from a woman aged 40-49 years who had recovered from COVID-19.

This clone was counted once. The rearrangement uses TRBV24-1 and TRBJ1-4; tentative D call: TRBD1 (5 bases). The V gene's germline CDR1 is KGHDR and CDR2 SFDVKD. The ends were cut back, 4 bases at V and 0 bases at J, with 20 bases in the middle. This CDR3 has 19 amino acids. The CDR3 region is CATSETNRQTFSTNEKLFF. In nucleotides, the CDR3 is TGTGCCACCAGTGAAACAAACAGGCAAACCTTTTCAACTAATGAAAAACTGTTTTTT.

The chain recombines TRBV6-5 with TRBJ2-3; tentatively, D is TRBD2 (5 bases). The germline CDR1 and CDR2 sequences are MNHEY and SVGAGI. V lost 9 bases and J lost 6, with 13 bases in between. This CDR3 comprises 12 residues. The CDR3 bases are TGTGCCAGTAGACCTTCTAGCGATACGCAGTATTTT. Amino acid sequence: CASRPSSDTQYF.

The rearrangement uses TRBV29-1 and TRBJ1-5; D gene uncertain. Trimming took off 7 bases at V and 7 bases at J, with 20 bases between the two ends. In germline, CDR1 is SQVTM, CDR2 ANQGSEA. The CDR3 runs to 14 residues. The DNA of the CDR3 is TGCAGCGCCCGAGCAGGAGGCCCGAGCCAGCCCCAGCATTTT. Amino acids: CSARAGGPSQPQHF.

The rearrangement links TRBV6-1 to TRBJ2-3, with D perhaps matching TRBD2 (5 bases). V was trimmed by 0 bases and J by 4 bases, leaving 11 bases between them. Per germline, CDR1 MNHNS and CDR2 SASEGT. This CDR3 is built from 15 residues. CDR3 sequence reads: CASSEAVGSADTQYF. In nucleotides, the CDR3 is TGTGCCAGCAGTGAAGCGGTCGGTAGCGCAGATACGCAGTATTTT.

The chain links TRBV7-8 to TRBJ1-3, with a possible D match to TRBD1 (6 bases). Germline V gene data show CDR1 as SGHVS and CDR2 as FQNEAQ. V was trimmed by 5 bases and J by 4 bases, leaving 15 bases between them. The CDR3 contains 15 residues. Here the CDR3 reads CASSHHRESGNTIYF. CDR3 sequence (DNA): TGTGCCAGCAGCCACCACAGGGAGTCGGGAAACACCATATATTTT.

V and J are TRBV4-1 and TRBJ1-2, with 9 positions matching TRBD1. The CDR3 consists of 14 residues. The V and J ends lost 4 bases and 8 bases, in that order; junction bases with no gene match: 8. Germline CDR1 is MGHRA and CDR2 is YSYEKL. CDR3 protein: CASSLEGQGTGYTF. In DNA form, the CDR3 reads TGCGCCAGCAGCCTCGAGGGACAGGGCACCGGCTACACCTTC.

The rearrangement links TRBV27 to TRBJ2-5; D is possibly TRBD1 (6 bases). Germline V gene data show CDR1 as MNHEY and CDR2 as SMNVEV (reference sequence). CDR3 size: 12 residues. V gave up 7 bases and J gave up 5 bases, with 11 bases separating them. The CDR3 DNA reads TGTGCCAGCACCTCAACAGGGGAGACCCAGTACTTC. It yields the protein CASTSTGETQYF.

CDR3 amino acids: CASSQGANGPSYNEQFF. For the CDR3, the DNA is TGCGCCAGCAGCCAGGGGGCCAATGGACCTTCCTACAATGAGCAGTTCTTC. V usage is TRBV5-1 and J usage is TRBJ2-1, with 8 positions matching TRBD1. The germline V gene has CDR1 SGHRS and CDR2 YFSETQ. The CDR3 sequence is 17 residues long. The V and J ends lost 4 bases and 1 base, in that order; junction bases with no gene match: 10.

The rearrangement links TRBV10-3 to TRBJ1-5; D call uncertain. Trimming took 2 bases from V and 3 from J, leaving 8 bases between them. Germline-derived CDR1 and CDR2 are ENHRY and SYGVKD. The CDR3 is 14 amino acids. CDR3 sequence reads: CAISEEQPNQPQHF. The CDR3 DNA reads TGTGCCATCAGTGAGGAACAGCCCAATCAGCCCCAGCATTTT.

The chain is built from TRBV10-3 and TRBJ1-5, with D perhaps TRBD1 (5 bases). Deletions cut 1 base from V and 2 bases from J, with 21 bases between. This CDR3 spans 19 amino acids. Germline CDR1 ENHRY, CDR2 SYGVKD. CDR3 amino acids: CAISELGLLGGSGNQPQHF. CDR3 DNA sequence: TGTGCCATCAGTGAGTTGGGGCTGCTGGGGGGTAGCGGCAATCAGCCCCAGCATTTT.

This clone was seen just once. V is TRBV19 and J is TRBJ1-2; 7 bases are shared with TRBD1. The CDR3 is made up of 15 amino acids. Per germline, CDR1 LNHDA and CDR2 SQIVND (reference sequence). The V and J ends lost 4 bases and 1 base, in that order; junction bases with no gene match: 6. CDR3 nucleotide sequence: TGTGCCAGTAGTACCCGGACAGGCAGTAACTATGGCTACACCTTC. Translation: CASSTRTGSNYGYTF.

The chain employs TRBV28 and TRBJ2-2, with D perhaps TRBD2 (5 bases). V was pared by 4 bases and J by 4 bases, with 10 bases between. CDR3 size: 14 residues. Germline CDR1 reads MDHEN; CDR2 reads SYDVKM. CDR3 in DNA: TGTGCCAGCAGTTGGAACGGAGGCACCGGGGAGCTGTTTTTT. Amino acid sequence: CASSWNGGTGELFF.

V is TRBV3-1 (or the pseudogene TRBV3-2) and J is TRBJ2-5, with TRBD2 matching 14 bases. Per the germline V gene, CDR1 is LGHDT and CDR2 is YNNKEL (reference sequence). V lost 4 bases to trimming and J lost 5 bases; unmatched junction nucleotides: 18. There are 20 residues in the CDR3. CDR3 DNA sequence: TGTGCCAGCAGCCGACCGTTGACTAGCGGGAGGGCCCGGGGGCATGAGACCCAGTACTTC. Protein product: CASSRPLTSGRARGHETQYF.

The chain couples TRBV10-3 to TRBJ2-5; 7 bases are shared with TRBD1. The CDR3 runs 15 residues. In germline, CDR1 is ENHRY, CDR2 SYGVKD. V gave up 8 bases and J gave up 0 bases; unmatched junction bases: 9. In DNA, the CDR3 is TGTGCCATCCGAGAGGGACAGTCGTACCAAGAGACCCAGTACTTC. Translated, it gives CAIREGQSYQETQYF.

Of note for this clone: Other DNA sequences in the sample encode the same CDR3. This chain joins TRBV19 and TRBJ1-5; D is unclear. Trimming removed 2 bases from V and 6 bases from J, with 8 bases in between. Germline V gene data show CDR1 as LNHDA and CDR2 as SQIVND (reference sequence). The CDR3 is 13 amino acids. The CDR3 DNA reads TGTGCCAGTAGTATACGCGGAAGTCAGCCCCAGCATTTT. Residues: CASSIRGSQPQHF.

A few counts support this clone. V is TRBV4-2 and J is TRBJ1-3, with TRBD1 matching over 10 bases. The CDR3 totals 18 residues. In germline, CDR1 is LGHNA, CDR2 YNFKEQ. J was trimmed by 1 base and V by 4 bases; bases with no gene match: 10. The CDR3 coding sequence is TGTGCCAGCAGCCGAGAGAGGCCGGGACAGGGGTCTGGAAACACCATATATTTT. It translates to CASSRERPGQGSGNTIYF.

The rearrangement links TRBV6-2 or TRBV6-3 to TRBJ1-5; D unclear. V lost 5 bases, J lost 1 base, and 12 bases lay in between. The CDR3 extends over 15 amino acids. Germline V gene data show CDR1 as MNHEY and CDR2 as SVGEGT. CDR3 sequence (DNA): TGTGCCAGCAGTAAAACTACTTCAAGCAATCAGCCCCAGCATTTT. It encodes CASSKTTSSNQPQHF.

CDR3 sequence (DNA): TGTGCCAGCAGCCAAGATACCTTTCGGGGCTACACCTTC. Protein product: CASSQDTFRGYTF. V usage is TRBV3-1 (or the pseudogene TRBV3-2) and J usage is TRBJ1-2; D not resolved. Germline V gene data show CDR1 as LGHDT and CDR2 as YNNKEL (reference sequence). V lost 0 bases and J 8 bases, leaving 10 bases between the germline ends. The CDR3 consists of 13 residues.

The genes are TRBV2 and TRBJ2-3, with 8 bases lining up with TRBD1. Trimming took 6 bases from V and 0 from J; bases not matched to a gene: 11. The germline gives CDR1 SNHLY, CDR2 FYNNEI. This CDR3 is built from 17 residues. The CDR3 loop is CASREYKRTGSTDTQYF. CDR3 coding DNA: TGTGCCAGCAGGGAGTATAAGCGGACAGGGAGCACAGATACGCAGTATTTT.

The rearrangement links TRBV19 to TRBJ2-7; TRBD2 matches at 9 bases. The CDR3 is made up of 15 amino acids. In germline, CDR1 is LNHDA, CDR2 SQIVND (reference sequence). V shed 1 base, J shed 3 bases, and the junction held 4 bases outside the gene matches. The CDR3 here is CASSIASGIIYEQYF. The CDR3 DNA sequence: TGTGCCAGTAGTATAGCTAGCGGGATTATCTACGAGCAGTACTTC.

The chain combines TRBV7-9 with TRBJ2-5; 11 positions match TRBD2. CDR3 length: 15 residues. V dropped 5 bases and J dropped 7; count of bases not matched to a gene: 9. CDR1 and CDR2 from the germline V gene are SEHNR and FQNEAQ (reference sequence). CDR3 sequence reads: CASSPGLADEGTQYF. CDR3 in DNA: TGTGCCAGCAGCCCGGGACTAGCGGACGAAGGGACCCAGTACTTC.

The J gene is TRBJ1-1, the V gene TRBV18; TRBD1 agrees at 8 bases. Germline V gene data show CDR1 as KGHSH and CDR2 as LQKENI. V shed 2 bases and J 7 bases; nucleotides not matched to a gene: 3. The CDR3 has 13 residues. The CDR3 is CASSPDRGDEAFF. The CDR3 coding sequence is TGTGCCAGCTCACCAGACAGGGGTGATGAAGCTTTCTTT.

This rearrangement joins TRBV28 to TRBJ1-1, with no clear D. Germline assignment: CDR1 MDHEN and CDR2 SYDVKM. Between the trimmed V and J ends, which lost 6 bases and 1 base, there was a span of 21 bases. The CDR3 has 17 amino acids. The CDR3 sequence: CASRPPGRRPSNTEAFF. CDR3 DNA sequence: TGTGCCAGCAGGCCTCCAGGTCGCCGACCCTCGAACACTGAAGCTTTCTTT.